The 21 T cell receptor beta chains below come from one sample, sequenced in a study of T cell repertoires in cytomegalovirus infection. TCRdb called the reads again in MiXCR, with one record for every CDR3 protein. The top ten hold around an eighth of the sample, which has approximately 910,000 distinct CDR3 sequences, roughly 30% seen once. No antigens are known for them. Here the sequenced sample was cultured CD8+ T cells from PBMCs, taken from culture after CMV antigen stimulation. These receptors all come from a human donor in good health (CMV status not recorded). Some clones in this sample may be carry-over from other donors' samples.

This sequence joins TRBV12-3 or TRBV12-4 and TRBJ2-3, with TRBD2 identical over 14 bases. Trimming cost V 7 bases and J 3 bases; bases outside gene matches: 6. The CDR3 length is 16 residues. CDR3 loop: CASTGTSGGDTDTQYF. The DNA for the CDR3 is TGTGCCAGCACCGGGACTAGCGGGGGTGATACAGATACGCAGTATTTT.

This clonotype was seen once. V is TRBV7-2 and J is TRBJ1-6; 7 bases line up with TRBD1. The CDR3 spans 15 residues. CDR1 and CDR2 (germline): SGHTA, FQGNSA. V shed 1 base and J 8 bases; nucleotides not matched to a gene: 5. The CDR3 here is CASSLEYRGDSPLHF. CDR3 nucleotides: TGTGCCAGCAGCTTAGAATACAGGGGTGATTCACCCCTCCACTTT.

The chain employs TRBV4-1 and TRBJ2-1; TRBD2 is a possible D gene (5 bases). The CDR3 sequence is 13 residues long. Germline V gene sequence: CDR1 MGHRA, CDR2 YSYEKL. V was trimmed by 6 bases and J by 9 bases, leaving 15 bases between them. The CDR3, as DNA: TGCGCCAGCAGTCCCTTTAACGGAGGTGAGCAGTTCTTC. Protein sequence: CASSPFNGGEQFF.

The chain uses TRBV2 and TRBJ1-2, with 7 bases fitting TRBD1. Germline lookup yields CDR1 SNHLY and CDR2 FYNNEI. V lost 3 bases and J lost 4; bases outside the gene matches: 14. This CDR3 comprises 17 residues. The CDR3 reads CASSDGVGDRYLYGYTF. The CDR3 DNA reads as TGTGCCAGCAGTGATGGGGTAGGGGACAGATACCTCTATGGCTACACCTTC.

Only a few counts were recorded for this clonotype. The chain employs TRBV4-1 and TRBJ1-1; tentative D call: TRBD1 (5 bases). CDR1 and CDR2 (germline): MGHRA, YSYEKL. The CDR3 has 15 amino acids. Trimming removed 6 bases at V and 0 bases at J, with 14 bases between. CDR3 DNA sequence: TGCGCCAGCAGTCAACAGGTAAATGTGAACACTGAAGCTTTCTTT. It encodes CASSQQVNVNTEAFF.

This clonotype was detected many times. V usage is TRBV7-6 and J usage is TRBJ2-1, with D perhaps matching TRBD1 (6 bases). V gave up 5 bases and J gave up 1 base, with 12 bases separating them. This CDR3 has 15 residues. Germline V CDR1 and CDR2: SGHVS, FNYEAQ. The CDR3: CASSPQGPSYNEQFF. Written as DNA, the CDR3 is TGTGCCAGCAGCCCCCAGGGGCCTTCCTACAATGAGCAGTTCTTC.

The CDR3 DNA sequence: TGTGCCAGCAGCCCAGGACAGGGAGTAGTCTTTGGGACCCAGTACTTC. Translating gives CASSPGQGVVFGTQYF. V and J are TRBV14 and TRBJ2-5; 8 positions match TRBD1. This CDR3 is 16 amino acids long. V trimming: 4 bases; J trimming: 7 bases; junction bases outside the gene matches: 14. CDR1 SGHDN and CDR2 FVKESK come from the germline V gene. Full variable domain (rest looked up from reference TRBV14 and TRBJ2-5): EAGVTQFPSHSVIEKGQTVTLRCDPISGHDNLYWYRRVMGKEIKFLLHFVKESKQDESGMPNNRFLAERTGGTYSTLKVQPAELEDSGVYFCASSPGQGVVFGTQYFGPGTRLLVL.

This clonotype was recorded many times. The gene calls are TRBV7-8 and TRBJ2-7; perhaps TRBD2 as D (7 bases). The CDR3 spans 16 residues. V was cut by 1 base and J by 6 bases, with 19 bases left in between. Germline CDR1 is SGHVS and CDR2 is FQNEAQ. The CDR3 coding sequence is TGTGCCAGCAGCTTAGGATTCGCGGGGGCAATCCTCGAGCAGTACGTC. It translates to CASSLGFAGAILEQYV.

This chain connects TRBV6-8 to TRBJ2-2, with D possibly TRBD2 on 5 matching bases. The V end lost 7 bases, the J end lost 4 bases, and 10 bases lay between the germline ends. The CDR3 has 13 residues. Germline V lookup: CDR1 MNHGY, CDR2 SAAAGT. The CDR3 spells CASNSDFTGELFF. CDR3 nucleotide sequence: TGTGCCAGCAACTCGGACTTCACCGGGGAGCTGTTTTTT.

The V and J genes are TRBV23-1 and TRBJ2-2, with 7 bases fitting TRBD2. TRBV23-1 is given ORF status, its function remaining uncertain. The CDR3 covers 16 residues. With V trimmed by 6 bases and J by 4 bases, 11 bases remained unmatched. The CDR3 coding sequence is TGCGCCAGCAGCATCAACCCTGGGAGGGGCACCGGGGAGCTGTTTTTT. Its protein is CASSINPGRGTGELFF.

A few counts support this clonotype. Just one base apart from a much larger clone, this may be a read error. The V call is TRBV5-5, the J call TRBJ2-4; 10 positions match TRBD1. The CDR3 loop spans 14 amino acids. Germline CDR1 and CDR2: SGHKS and YYEKEE (reference sequence). The J segment lost 6 bases and the V segment lost 2 bases, leaving 2 bases of the junction unmatched. This CDR3 is CASSLGQGVNIQYF. The CDR3 DNA follows: TGTGCCAGCAGCTTAGGACAGGGGGTAAACATTCAGTACTTC. The variable domain in full, completed from reference TRBV5-5 and TRBJ2-4, reads DAGVTQSPTHLIKTRGQQVTLRCSPISGHKSVSWYQQVLGQGPQFIFQYYEKEERGRGNFPDRFSARQFPNYSSELNVNALLLGDSALYLCASSLGQGVNIQYFGAGTRLSVL.

The chain combines TRBV29-1 with TRBJ1-2; perhaps TRBD1 as D (5 bases). The germline V gene has CDR1 SQVTM and CDR2 ANQGSEA. V dropped 3 bases and J dropped 4 bases, with 15 bases sitting between them. The CDR3 is made up of 14 amino acids. For the CDR3, the DNA is TGCAGCGTTGATCCGATACAGGTCTCCTATGGCTACACCTTC. The encoded protein is CSVDPIQVSYGYTF.

The chain uses TRBV27 and TRBJ1-2, with 10 bases lining up with TRBD1. There are 14 residues in the CDR3. Germline V CDR1 and CDR2: MNHEY, SMNVEV (reference sequence). Trimming removed 6 bases from V and 8 bases from J; junction bases left unmatched: 9. This chain's CDR3 is CASSDRGLMGGYTF. CDR3 bases: TGTGCCAGCAGCGACAGGGGGCTAATGGGGGGCTACACCTTC.

J is TRBJ2-5 and V is TRBV9, with 8 bases that match TRBD1. The CDR3 is 16 residues long. Looked up from germline, CDR1 is SGDLS and CDR2 is YYNGEE. V lost 4 bases and J lost 4; bases outside the gene matches: 12. CDR3 sequence: CASSLRRDRPSETQYF. The CDR3 nucleotides read TGTGCCAGCAGCCTCCGCCGGGACAGGCCATCAGAGACCCAGTACTTC.

This clonotype came up a few times. The chain combines TRBV14 with TRBJ2-6; possible D gene TRBD1, 5 bases. This CDR3 region has 16 residues. Per the germline V gene, CDR1 is SGHDN and CDR2 is FVKESK. The germline V and J ends were trimmed by 8 bases and 0 bases, with 14 bases remaining between them. This CDR3 reads CASATSDNSGANVLTF. The CDR3 DNA sequence: TGTGCCAGCGCGACGTCGGACAACTCTGGGGCCAACGTCCTGACTTTC.

The chain carries TRBV7-9 and TRBJ2-1; possibly TRBD1 for D (6 bases). This CDR3 has 18 amino acids. Germline V gene data show CDR1 as SEHNR and CDR2 as FQNEAQ (reference sequence). The V end was cut by 1 base, the J end by 4 bases, with 20 bases between. The chain's CDR3 is CASSLGGQLAFRYNEQFF. The CDR3 nucleotides read TGTGCCAGCAGCTTAGGAGGACAGCTCGCTTTTAGATACAATGAGCAGTTCTTC.

The chain carries TRBV14 and TRBJ2-5; D is undetermined. CDR1 is SGHDN and CDR2 is FVKESK in the germline V gene. V lost 1 base to trimming and J lost 0 bases, with 6 bases between them. The CDR3 length is 14 residues. The chain's CDR3 is CASSQARYQETQYF. DNA for the CDR3: TGTGCCAGCAGCCAAGCAAGGTACCAAGAGACCCAGTACTTC.

The chain recombines TRBV6-5 with TRBJ2-1; tentative D call: TRBD1 (6 bases). The germline V gene encodes CDR1 MNHEY and CDR2 SVGAGI. Trimming removed 6 bases at V and 9 bases at J, with 18 bases between. This CDR3 spans 14 amino acids. CDR3 DNA: TGTGCCAGCAGCCGTCGTGGGGGCTGGGTTGAGCAGTTCTTC. Its translation is CASSRRGGWVEQFF.

This clonotype has at least ten counts. As DNA, the CDR3 is TGTGCCAGCAGCCCCTCGGACACCTTTAATGAAAAACTGTTTTTT. Translation gives CASSPSDTFNEKLFF. The chain carries TRBV7-6 and TRBJ1-4; possibly TRBD1 for D (5 bases). This CDR3 has 15 amino acids. The germline V gene encodes CDR1 SGHVS and CDR2 FNYEAQ. Trimming took 5 bases from V and 4 from J, leaving 14 bases between them. The entire variable domain, with the rest obtained from reference TRBV7-6 and TRBJ1-4, is as follows: GAGVSQSPRYKVTKRGQDVALRCDPISGHVSLYWYRQALGQGPEFLTYFNYEAQQDKSGLPNDRFSAERPEGSISTLTIQRTEQRDSAMYRCASSPSDTFNEKLFFGSGTQLSVL.

As for this clonotype: A junction end diverges from the germline sequence, so it may reflect a read error. The V call is TRBV12-3 or TRBV12-4, the J call TRBJ1-1; D unclear. The CDR3 sequence is 15 residues long. The CDR3, as DNA: TGTACCAGCAGTTTACATATTAACGGTGGGACTGAAGCTTTCTTT. It codes for CTSSLHINGGTEAFF.

J is TRBJ1-3 and V is TRBV7-2; 7 bases are shared with TRBD1. The CDR3 is 15 residues long. The V and J ends lost 5 bases and 4 bases, in that order; junction bases with no gene match: 8. From germline, CDR1 is SGHTA and CDR2 FQGNSA. In DNA form, the CDR3 reads TGTGCCAGCAGCCCCACAGGGGCTTCGGGAAACACCATATATTTT. It codes for CASSPTGASGNTIYF.